This T cell receptor beta chain was identified during a study of T cell changes during pregnancy in multiple sclerosis. TCRdb's table, derived via immunoSEQ multiplex PCR, lists solely in-frame clones and lacks some. In the table there are approximately 32,000 clones, approximately 92% of which are singletons. Trimming took 3 bases from V and 2 from J, leaving 8 bases between them. This CDR3 contains 14 residues. Germline V CDR1 and CDR2: MNHEY, SMNVEV (reference sequence). The chain joins TRBV27 to TRBJ2-1; D might be TRBD1 (6 bases). This sequence originates from a female donor with multiple sclerosis, enrolled in a pregnancy study. This sample comprised CD8+ T cells from peripheral blood mononuclear cells, obtained in the second trimester of pregnancy. DNA of the CDR3: TGTGCCAGCAGTTTGGCAGGGGCCTACAATGAGCAGTTCTTC. Translation: CASSLAGAYNEQFF.